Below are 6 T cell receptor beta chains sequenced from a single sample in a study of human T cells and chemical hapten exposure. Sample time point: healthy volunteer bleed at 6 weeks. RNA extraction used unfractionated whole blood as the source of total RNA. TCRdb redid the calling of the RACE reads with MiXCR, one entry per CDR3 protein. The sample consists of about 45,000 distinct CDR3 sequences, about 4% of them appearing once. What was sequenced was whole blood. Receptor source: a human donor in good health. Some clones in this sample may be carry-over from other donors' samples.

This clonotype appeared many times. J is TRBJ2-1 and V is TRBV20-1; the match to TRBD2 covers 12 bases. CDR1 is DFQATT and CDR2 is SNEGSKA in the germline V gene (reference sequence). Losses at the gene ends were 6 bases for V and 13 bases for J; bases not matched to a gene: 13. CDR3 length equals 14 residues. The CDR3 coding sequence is TGCAGTGCACCCCGACTAGCGGGAGAGGTGAACCAGTTCTTC. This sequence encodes CSAPRLAGEVNQFF.

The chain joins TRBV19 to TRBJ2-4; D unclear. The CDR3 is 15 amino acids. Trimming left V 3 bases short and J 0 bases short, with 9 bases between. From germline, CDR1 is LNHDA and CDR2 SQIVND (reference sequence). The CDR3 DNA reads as TGTGCCAGTAGTATCGACTTCCTAGCCAAAAACATTCAGTACTTC. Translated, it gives CASSIDFLAKNIQYF.

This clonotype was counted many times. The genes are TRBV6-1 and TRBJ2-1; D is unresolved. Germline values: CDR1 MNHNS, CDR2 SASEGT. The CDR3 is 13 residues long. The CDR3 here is CANTFPFYNEQFF. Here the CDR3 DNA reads TGTGCTAACACATTCCCTTTCTACAATGAGCAGTTCTTC.

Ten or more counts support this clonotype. The CDR3 DNA reads TGTGCCAGCGGGGAGCGGGAGGGCCTCAATGAGCAGTTCTTC. The encoded protein is CASGEREGLNEQFF. The chain uses TRBV3-1 and TRBJ2-1; 10 nucleotides agree with TRBD2. The CDR3 runs 14 residues. V lost 8 bases to trimming and J lost 6 bases; unmatched junction nucleotides: 7. Germline V gene data show CDR1 as LGHDT and CDR2 as YNNKEL (reference sequence).

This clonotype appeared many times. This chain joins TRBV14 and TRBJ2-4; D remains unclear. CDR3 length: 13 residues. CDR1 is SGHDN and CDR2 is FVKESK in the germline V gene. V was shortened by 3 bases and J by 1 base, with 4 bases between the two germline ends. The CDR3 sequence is CASSQGAKNIQYF. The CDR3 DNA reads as TGTGCCAGCAGCCAGGGGGCCAAAAACATTCAGTACTTC.

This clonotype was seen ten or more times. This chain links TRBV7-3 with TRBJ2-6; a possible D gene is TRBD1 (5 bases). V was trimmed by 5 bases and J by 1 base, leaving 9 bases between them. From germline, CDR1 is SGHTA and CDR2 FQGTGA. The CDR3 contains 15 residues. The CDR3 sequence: CASSLKGSGANVLTF. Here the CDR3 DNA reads TGTGCCAGCAGCCTTAAGGGGTCTGGGGCCAACGTCCTGACTTTC.